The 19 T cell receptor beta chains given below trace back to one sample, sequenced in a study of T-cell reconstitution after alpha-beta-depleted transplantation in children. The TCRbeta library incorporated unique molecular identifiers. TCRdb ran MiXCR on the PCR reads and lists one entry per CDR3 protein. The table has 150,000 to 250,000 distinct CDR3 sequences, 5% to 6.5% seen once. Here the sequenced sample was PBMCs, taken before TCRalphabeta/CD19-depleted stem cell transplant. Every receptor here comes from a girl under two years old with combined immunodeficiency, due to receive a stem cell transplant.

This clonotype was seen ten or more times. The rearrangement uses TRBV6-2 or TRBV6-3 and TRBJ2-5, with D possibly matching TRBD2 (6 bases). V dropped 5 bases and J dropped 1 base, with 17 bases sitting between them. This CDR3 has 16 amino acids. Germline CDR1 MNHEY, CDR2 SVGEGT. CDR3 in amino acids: CASSPWRDLTQETQYF. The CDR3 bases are TGTGCCAGCAGTCCCTGGCGGGATCTGACCCAAGAGACCCAGTACTTC.

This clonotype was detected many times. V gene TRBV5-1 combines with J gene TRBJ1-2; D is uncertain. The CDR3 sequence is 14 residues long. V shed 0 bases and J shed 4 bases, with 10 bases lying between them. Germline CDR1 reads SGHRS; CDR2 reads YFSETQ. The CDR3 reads CASSLVAVSYGYTF. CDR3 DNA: TGCGCCAGCAGCTTGGTGGCAGTAAGCTATGGCTACACCTTC.

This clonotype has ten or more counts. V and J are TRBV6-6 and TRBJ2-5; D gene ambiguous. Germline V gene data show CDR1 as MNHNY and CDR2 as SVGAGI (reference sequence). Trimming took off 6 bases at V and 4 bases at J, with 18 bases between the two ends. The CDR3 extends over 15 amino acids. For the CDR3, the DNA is TGTGCCAGCAGCCCCGATCCTCCGGCTGGAGAGACCCAGTACTTC. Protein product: CASSPDPPAGETQYF.

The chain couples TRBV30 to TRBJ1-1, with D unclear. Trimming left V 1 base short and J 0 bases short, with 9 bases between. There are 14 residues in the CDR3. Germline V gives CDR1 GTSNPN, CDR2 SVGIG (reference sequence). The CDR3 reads CAWSEVGLNTEAFF. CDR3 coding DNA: TGTGCCTGGAGTGAGGTAGGGCTGAACACTGAAGCTTTCTTT.

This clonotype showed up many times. The DNA of the CDR3 is TGTGCCAGCAGCTTAGTTAGCGGGGGAGTCTACAATGAGCAGTTCTTC. This sequence encodes CASSLVSGGVYNEQFF. V usage is TRBV7-2 and J usage is TRBJ2-1; TRBD2 matches at 9 bases. CDR3 size: 16 residues. V shed 1 base and J 3 bases; nucleotides not matched to a gene: 4. The V gene's germline CDR1 is SGHTA and CDR2 FQGNSA.

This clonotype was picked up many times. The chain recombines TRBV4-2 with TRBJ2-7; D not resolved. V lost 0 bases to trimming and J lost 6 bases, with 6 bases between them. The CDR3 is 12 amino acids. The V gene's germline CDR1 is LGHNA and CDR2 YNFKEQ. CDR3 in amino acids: CASSQDPGEQYF. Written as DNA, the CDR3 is TGTGCCAGCAGCCAAGATCCAGGCGAGCAGTACTTC.

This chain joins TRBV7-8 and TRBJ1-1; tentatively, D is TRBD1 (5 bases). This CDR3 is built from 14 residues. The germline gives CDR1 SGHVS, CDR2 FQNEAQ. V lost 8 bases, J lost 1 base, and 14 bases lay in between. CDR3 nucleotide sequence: TGTGCCAGCGACCTTTCGGGGGGGAACACTGAAGCTTTCTTT. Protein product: CASDLSGGNTEAFF. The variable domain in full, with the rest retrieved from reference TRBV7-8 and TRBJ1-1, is GAGVSQSPRYKVAKRGQDVALRCDPISGHVSLFWYQQALGQGPEFLTYFQNEAQLDKSGLPSDRFFAERPEGSVSTLKIQRTQQEDSAVYLCASDLSGGNTEAFFGQGTRLTVV.

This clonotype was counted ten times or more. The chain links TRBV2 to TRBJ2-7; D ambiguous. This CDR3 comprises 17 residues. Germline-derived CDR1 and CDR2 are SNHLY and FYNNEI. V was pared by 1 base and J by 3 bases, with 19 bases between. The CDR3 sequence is CASSEDPLIERNYEQYF. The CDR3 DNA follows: TGTGCCAGCAGTGAAGACCCCCTCATCGAGAGGAACTACGAGCAGTACTTC.

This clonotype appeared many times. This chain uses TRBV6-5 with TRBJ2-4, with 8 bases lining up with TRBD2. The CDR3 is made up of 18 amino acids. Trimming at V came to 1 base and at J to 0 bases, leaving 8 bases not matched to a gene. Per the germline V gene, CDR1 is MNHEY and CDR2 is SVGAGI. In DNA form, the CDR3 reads TGTGCCAGCAGTTACTGGCTAGCGGGCGCCTTAGCCAAAAACATTCAGTACTTC. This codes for CASSYWLAGALAKNIQYF.

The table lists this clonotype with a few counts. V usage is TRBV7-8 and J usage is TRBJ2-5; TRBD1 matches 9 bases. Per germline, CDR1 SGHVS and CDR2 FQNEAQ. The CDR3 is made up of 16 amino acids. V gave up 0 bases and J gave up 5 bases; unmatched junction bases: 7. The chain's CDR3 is CASSLAGTGMRETQYF. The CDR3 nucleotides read TGTGCCAGCAGCTTAGCCGGGACAGGGATGCGGGAGACCCAGTACTTC.

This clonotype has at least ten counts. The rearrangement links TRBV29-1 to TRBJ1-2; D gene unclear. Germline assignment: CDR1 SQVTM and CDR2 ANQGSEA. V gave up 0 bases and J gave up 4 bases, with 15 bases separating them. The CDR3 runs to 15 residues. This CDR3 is CSVEEWSDLVYGYTF. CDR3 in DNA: TGCAGCGTTGAAGAGTGGTCCGACCTGGTCTATGGCTACACCTTC.

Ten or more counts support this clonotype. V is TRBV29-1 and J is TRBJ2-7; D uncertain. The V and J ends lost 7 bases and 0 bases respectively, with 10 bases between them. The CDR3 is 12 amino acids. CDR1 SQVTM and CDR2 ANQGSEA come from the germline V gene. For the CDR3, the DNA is TGCAGCGCGGGCCTGAGCTCCTACGAGCAGTACTTC. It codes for CSAGLSSYEQYF.

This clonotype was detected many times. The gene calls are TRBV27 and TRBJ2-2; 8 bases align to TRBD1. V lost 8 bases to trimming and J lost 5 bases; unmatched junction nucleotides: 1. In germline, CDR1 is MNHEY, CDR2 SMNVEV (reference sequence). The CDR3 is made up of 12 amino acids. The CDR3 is CASRQGTGELFF. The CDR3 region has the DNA TGTGCCAGCCGACAGGGGACCGGGGAGCTGTTTTTT.

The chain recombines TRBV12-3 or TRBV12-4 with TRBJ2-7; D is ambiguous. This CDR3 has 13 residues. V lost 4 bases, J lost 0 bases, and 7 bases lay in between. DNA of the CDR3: TGTGCCAGCAGTTCCAGTCACTCCTACGAGCAGTACTTC. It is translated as CASSSSHSYEQYF.

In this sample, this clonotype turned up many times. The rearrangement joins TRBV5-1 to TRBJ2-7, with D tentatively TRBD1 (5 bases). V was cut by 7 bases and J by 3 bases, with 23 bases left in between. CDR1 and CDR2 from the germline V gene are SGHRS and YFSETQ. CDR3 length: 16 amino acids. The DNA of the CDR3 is TGCGCCAGCTATTCGGGTGGGCCTACAGGCTTCTACGAGCAGTACTTC. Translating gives CASYSGGPTGFYEQYF.

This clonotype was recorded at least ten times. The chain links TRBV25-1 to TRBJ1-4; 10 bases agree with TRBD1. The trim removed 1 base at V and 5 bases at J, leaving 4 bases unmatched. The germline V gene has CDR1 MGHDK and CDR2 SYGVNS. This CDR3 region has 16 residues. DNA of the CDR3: TGTGCCAGCAGTGAATTACCGGGACAGGGGAATGAAAAACTGTTTTTT. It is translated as CASSELPGQGNEKLFF.

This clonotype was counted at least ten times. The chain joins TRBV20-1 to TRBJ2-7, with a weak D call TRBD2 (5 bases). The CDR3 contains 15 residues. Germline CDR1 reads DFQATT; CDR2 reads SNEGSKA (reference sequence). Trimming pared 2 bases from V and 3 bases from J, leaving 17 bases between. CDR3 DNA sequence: TGCAGTGCTAGATCGCTAGCCGGAAGTTACTACGAGCAGTACTTC. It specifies CSARSLAGSYYEQYF.

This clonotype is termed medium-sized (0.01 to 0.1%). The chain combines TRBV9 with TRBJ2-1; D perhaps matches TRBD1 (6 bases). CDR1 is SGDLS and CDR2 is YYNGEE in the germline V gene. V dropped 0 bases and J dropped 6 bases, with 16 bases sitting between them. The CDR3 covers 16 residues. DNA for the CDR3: TGTGCCAGCAGCGTAGAGCCAACAGGGCGTACCAATGAGCAGTTCTTC. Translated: CASSVEPTGRTNEQFF. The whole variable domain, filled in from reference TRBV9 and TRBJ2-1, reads DSGVTQTPKHLITATGQRVTLRCSPRSGDLSVYWYQQSLDQGLQFLIQYYNGEERAKGNILERFSAQQFPDLHSELNLSSLELGDSALYFCASSVEPTGRTNEQFFGPGTRLTVL.

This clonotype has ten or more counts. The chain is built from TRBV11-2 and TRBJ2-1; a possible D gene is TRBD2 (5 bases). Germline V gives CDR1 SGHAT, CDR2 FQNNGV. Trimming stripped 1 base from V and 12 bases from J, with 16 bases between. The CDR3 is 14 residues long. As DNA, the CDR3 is TGTGCCAGCAGCTTAGCTGGCTCGAGCGGCGGGCAGTTCTTC. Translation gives CASSLAGSSGGQFF.